This T cell receptor (beta chain) is drawn from a study of identical twins listed by TCRdb under 2016. Study-level background: The study deep-sequenced TCR alpha and beta repertoires from monozygotic twins, unrelated adults of various ages and cord blood to test whether fetal clonotypes persist. Replicate twin experiments were performed at different times using different library preparation protocols to rule out contamination.

As encoded in the germline V gene, CDR1 is KGHSY while CDR2 is FQNENV. The CDR3 starts with the cysteine, ends with the phenylalanine, and has 15 residues. Only the CDR3 region is kept as DNA, spanning 45 bases read in frame from base 1. V has 2 bases trimmed and J has 0 bases trimmed; junction bases matching no gene number 4. Results the study describes overall, beyond this receptor: In monozygotic twins, recombination models systematically underestimated out-of-frame TCR alpha sharing, but the models matched the sharing seen between unrelated individuals. Conclusions relied on cross-sectional statistical analysis, since the same donors could not be followed over many years. Abundant cord blood beta clonotypes had fewer insertions, young adult naive repertoires showed a similar but weaker trend, and memory repertoires showed no such trend. In beta out-of-frame sequences, excess twin sharing was weaker, because having fewer shared sequences lowered the signal-to-noise ratio. Compared with coincidental sharing between unrelated individuals, an excess of low generation-probability sequences was observed among out-of-frame TCR alpha sequences shared between twins. Invariant T cells such as MAIT and iNKT could partly confound zero-insertion analyses, although diverse VJ usage argued against such confounding for most clonotypes.

Library preparation used 5' RACE. Data came from an Illumina HiSeq 2000. A universal primer binding site was introduced by template switching, and a unique molecular identifier was present in the final cDNA, enabling accurate counting of TCR cDNA molecules. Specific primers in the conserved constant-segment region were used to synthesize first-strand cDNA for TCR alpha and beta chains. Each cDNA library was double barcoded, with a SMART-Mk sample barcode plus Illumina barcodes, to control for contamination. TruSeq adapter sequences, together with Illumina sample barcodes, were added in two successive PCR steps. TCR alpha and beta cDNA libraries were sequenced on the Illumina HiSeq platform with custom primers. Per the source publication's procedure: MiGEC processed the raw reads to extract unique molecular identifiers, while MiXCR was used to determine the CDR3 positions. For each individual, recombination models were inferred using an EM algorithm with the repgenHMM and IGoR tools. Shared clonotype analysis was performed with the tcR package in R, normalizing sharing by the product of cloneset sizes. To study raw recombination without the effects of thymic and clonal selection, out-of-frame nonproductive sequences were analyzed. TCRdb trimmed the raw reads at Q25, called clones with MiXCR and kept productive beta chains. Here each entry gathers all rows of one CDR3 protein and keeps the most common genes and DNA. None of the V and J calls come from the authors' own analysis; TCRdb made them. Here the sample has 1,800,000 or so distinct CDR3 sequences; around 33% occur a single time. The ten largest make up about 0.3% of the sample.

Only healthy Caucasian donors were included. This clonotype was seen a handful of times. The antigen this receptor binds is unknown. Base-call qualities are not available, and no considerably larger clone is one nucleotide away. The sequenced material came from cord blood. Rearrangement joined TRBV16 to TRBJ2-7, and TRBD1 aligns with 7 junction nucleotides. The sequence was obtained from a newborn girl in good health. The CDR3: CASSQIGDSSYEQYF. The nucleotide sequence reads TGTGCCAGCAGCCAAATCGGGGACAGCTCCTACGAGCAGTACTTC. The reference TRBV16 and TRBJ2-7 proteins fill in what lies around the CDR3, so the full variable domain reads GEEVAQTPKHLVRGEGQKAKLYCAPIKGHSYVFWYQQVLKNEFKFLISFQNENVFDETGMPKERFSAKCLPNSPCSLEIQATKLEDSAVYFCASSQIGDSSYEQYFGPGTRLTVT.